This section outlines one T cell receptor (beta chain) sequence together with its context. Which antigen it targets is not known. No qualities accompany the bases; no much larger clone lies one base away. The data are from a study of blood T cell repertoires in COVID-19 (dated by TCRdb to about 2020). Background for the entire study: Samples covering the acute and convalescent phases of COVID-19 were provided by collaborators in the United States, Italy and Spain. The prospective study material was composed of cDNA or gDNA derived from T cells, B-cell-depleted T cells, or PBMCs. Deeply sampled blood TCRbeta repertoires from subjects exposed to, actively infected with, or recovered from COVID-19 were included in the dataset. A freely available public database, intended as a resource for researchers studying the immune response to SARS-CoV-2, is where the repertoires were released. The samples were drawn from two sources: the first 160 participants of the ongoing ImmuneRACE study, and 1,000 to 1,500 subjects contributed by 6 global collaborators. The sample metadata nearly always contained a de-identified subject ID, COVID-19 status, age in years and sex. Where HLA class I and class II types were available, the types were taken from metadata supplied by the sample provider, not from assay-based typing. What the research found in general, with its limitations: How much clinical and demographic metadata was included differed by source and by participant, and the metadata was provided uncurated.

TCRbeta CDR3 regions were amplified from genomic DNA using the immunoSEQ Assay, a bias-controlled multiplex PCR. Per the original workflow: The number of nucleated cells in each sample was estimated from the amplification of reference gene primers within the assay. To quantify the absolute abundance of each unique TCRbeta CDR3 rearrangement, sequence reads were collapsed and filtered. For each sample, productive Simpson clonality was calculated as the square root of Simpson's diversity index across productive rearrangements. The immuneACCESS repertoire file appears here via TCRdb, limited to in-frame rearrangements. These files lack a portion of the clones; in checked studies, under half of the deficit traces to unresolved V genes, and the cause of the others is not known. V, J and clone size reflect that table, while D and trimming were determined from the DNA. The table for this sample lists 500,000 to 600,000 clones; 85% to 90% of them were counted only once. The biggest ten clones account for about 8.2% of the sample.

One collaborating source in Seattle enrolled patients while the patients were actively infected and followed the patients over time throughout the course of disease. Each collaborating institution followed its own protocols to collect whole blood in K2EDTA tubes. For TCRbeta analysis, collaborators shipped samples in one of three forms: frozen whole blood, isolated PBMCs, or DNA extracted from either of those sample types. Specimen: peripheral blood. The TCR originated in a woman between 45 and 65 years old with COVID-19, enrolled during active disease.

DNA sequence: TGTGCCAGCAGCTTAGACAGGCCCACTGAAGCTTTCTTT. The translation is CASSLDRPTEAFF. The chain uses TRBV7-2 and TRBJ1-1, with a weak D call of TRBD1 (5 bases match). Trimming at the junction amounts to 1 base on V and 4 bases on J, and the germline ends lie 7 bases apart. Sequences SGHTA (CDR1) and FQGNSA (CDR2) are obtained from the germline V gene. From its cysteine to its phenylalanine, the CDR3 spans 13 amino acids. Of the read, only the CDR3 DNA is kept; its 39 bases are in frame from base 1.